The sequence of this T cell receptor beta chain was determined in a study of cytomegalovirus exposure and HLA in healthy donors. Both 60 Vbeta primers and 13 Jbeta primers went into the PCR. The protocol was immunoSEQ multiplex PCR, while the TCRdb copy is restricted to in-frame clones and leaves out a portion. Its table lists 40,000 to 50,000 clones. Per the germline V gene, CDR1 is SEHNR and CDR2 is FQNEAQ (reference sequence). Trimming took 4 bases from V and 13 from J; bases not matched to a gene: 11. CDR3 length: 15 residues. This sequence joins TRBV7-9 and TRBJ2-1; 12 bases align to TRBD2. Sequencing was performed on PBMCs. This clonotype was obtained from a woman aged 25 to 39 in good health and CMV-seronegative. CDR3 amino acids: CASSSGTSGSGPQFF. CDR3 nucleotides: TGTGCCAGCAGCTCGGGGACTAGCGGGTCGGGCCCCCAGTTCTTC.